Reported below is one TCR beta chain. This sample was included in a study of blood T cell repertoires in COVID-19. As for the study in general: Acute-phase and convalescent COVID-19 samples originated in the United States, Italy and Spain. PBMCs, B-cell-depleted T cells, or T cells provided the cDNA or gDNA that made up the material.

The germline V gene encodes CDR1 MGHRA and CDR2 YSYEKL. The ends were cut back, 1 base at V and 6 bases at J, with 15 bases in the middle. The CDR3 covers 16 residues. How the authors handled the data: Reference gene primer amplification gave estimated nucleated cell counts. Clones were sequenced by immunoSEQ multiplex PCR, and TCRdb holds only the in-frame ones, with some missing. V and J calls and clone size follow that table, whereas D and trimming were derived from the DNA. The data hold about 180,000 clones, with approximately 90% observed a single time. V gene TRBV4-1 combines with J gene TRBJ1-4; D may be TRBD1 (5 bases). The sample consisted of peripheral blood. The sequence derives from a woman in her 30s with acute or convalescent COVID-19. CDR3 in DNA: TGCGCCAGCAGCCAAGCTAACGTCCTCAGGGATGAAAAACTGTTTTTT. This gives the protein CASSQANVLRDEKLFF.